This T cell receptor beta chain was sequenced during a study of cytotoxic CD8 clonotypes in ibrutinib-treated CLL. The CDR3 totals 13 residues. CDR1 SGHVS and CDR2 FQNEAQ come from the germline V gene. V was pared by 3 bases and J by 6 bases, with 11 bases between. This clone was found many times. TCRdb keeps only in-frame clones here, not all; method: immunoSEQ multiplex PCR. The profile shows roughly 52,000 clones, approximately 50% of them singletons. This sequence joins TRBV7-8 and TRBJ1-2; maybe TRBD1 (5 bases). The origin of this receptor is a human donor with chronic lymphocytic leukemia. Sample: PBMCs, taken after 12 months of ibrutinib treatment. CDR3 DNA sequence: TGTGCCAGCAGCTTCAGGGCAACCCATGGCTACACCTTC. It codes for CASSFRATHGYTF.